These 23 T cell receptor beta chains share one sample of origin, sequenced in a study of blood T cell repertoires in COVID-19. Here immunoSEQ multiplex PCR was the method, and the copy in TCRdb shows in-frame clones only, minus some. Among some 70,000 clones, roughly 85% were seen once, and the ten largest hold roughly 8.7%. The material sequenced was peripheral blood. The receptors shown here come from a man aged 30-40 years with acute or convalescent COVID-19.

The chain couples TRBV18 to TRBJ2-3, with D unclear. There are 11 residues in the CDR3. V lost 8 bases, J lost 0 bases, and 3 bases lay in between. CDR1 and CDR2 (germline): KGHSH, LQKENI. The CDR3 DNA follows: TGTGCCAGCCAGAGCACAGATACGCAGTATTTT. This gives the protein CASQSTDTQYF.

V and J are TRBV7-6 and TRBJ1-3; D ambiguous. Germline V gene lookup returns CDR1 SGHVS and CDR2 FNYEAQ. The CDR3 spans 13 residues. Trimming stripped 3 bases from V and 4 bases from J, with 7 bases between. The CDR3 region is CASSFRFGNTIYF. The CDR3 DNA sequence: TGTGCCAGCAGCTTCCGGTTCGGAAACACCATATATTTT.

The chain carries TRBV5-1 and TRBJ1-2, with TRBD1 matching over 9 bases. With V trimmed by 0 bases and J by 4 bases, 4 bases remained unmatched. This CDR3 comprises 15 residues. Germline CDR1 SGHRS, CDR2 YFSETQ. The CDR3 loop is CASSLAQGATYGYTF. DNA of the CDR3: TGCGCCAGCAGCTTGGCACAGGGGGCGACCTATGGCTACACCTTC.

This rearrangement joins TRBV5-3 to TRBJ2-1; no definite D call. Being an ORF, TRBV5-3 has a function that is uncertain. The CDR3 consists of 11 residues. V was cut by 7 bases and J by 4 bases, with 6 bases left in between. The CDR3 is CARAEYNEQFF. As DNA, the CDR3 is TGTGCCAGAGCGGAGTACAATGAGCAGTTCTTC.

The CDR3, as DNA: TGTGCCAGCAGTCTGACAGGGGTCGAGCAGTACTTC. Its protein is CASSLTGVEQYF. The rearrangement uses TRBV28 and TRBJ2-7; TRBD1 matches at 8 bases. The CDR3 is 12 amino acids. The V gene's germline CDR1 is MDHEN and CDR2 SYDVKM. J was trimmed by 6 bases and V by 5 bases; bases with no gene match: 3.

The gene calls are TRBV25-1 and TRBJ2-1; 7 bases are a match to TRBD1. Unmatched junction bases numbered 6, after V lost 5 bases and J lost 5 bases. This CDR3 region has 14 residues. Germline lookup yields CDR1 MGHDK and CDR2 SYGVNS. In nucleotides, the CDR3 is TGTGCCAGCAGTTCAACAGGGGTCCACAATGAGCAGTTCTTC. Translated: CASSSTGVHNEQFF.

This chain joins TRBV30 and TRBJ2-3; D is possibly TRBD2 (5 bases). Trimming left V 2 bases short and J 10 bases short, with 13 bases between. CDR3 length: 12 amino acids. Per the germline V gene, CDR1 is GTSNPN and CDR2 is SVGIG (reference sequence). The CDR3 sequence is CAWSPRGRAQYF. CDR3 nucleotide sequence: TGTGCCTGGAGTCCTCGCGGGCGAGCGCAGTATTTT.

The chain employs TRBV28 and TRBJ1-1, with D uncertain. V shed 7 bases and J shed 5 bases, with 14 bases lying between them. The germline V gene encodes CDR1 MDHEN and CDR2 SYDVKM. This CDR3 has 13 amino acids. CDR3: CASMVRGFTEAFF. CDR3 nucleotides: TGTGCCAGCATGGTTAGAGGGTTTACTGAAGCTTTCTTT.

The rearrangement links TRBV7-2 to TRBJ2-2; the match to TRBD2 covers 13 bases. Germline V gives CDR1 SGHTA, CDR2 FQGNSA. Unmatched junction bases numbered 4, after V lost 5 bases and J lost 4 bases. The CDR3 runs 16 residues. The CDR3 coding sequence is TGTGCCAGCAGCCCACTAGCGGGAGGGGTCACCGGGGAGCTGTTTTTT. It translates to CASSPLAGGVTGELFF.

The chain combines TRBV19 with TRBJ2-7; 10 bases agree with TRBD2. Trimming at V came to 9 bases and at J to 2 bases, leaving 1 base not matched to a gene. The length of the CDR3 is 12 residues. The germline V gene has CDR1 LNHDA and CDR2 SQIVND (reference sequence). The CDR3 DNA reads as TGTGCCAGCGGGACTAGCGCCTACGAGCAGTACTTC. Translating gives CASGTSAYEQYF.

This chain uses TRBV7-2 with TRBJ2-5, with 7 bases matching TRBD2. Trimming at V came to 0 bases and at J to 5 bases, leaving 12 bases not matched to a gene. The CDR3 totals 17 residues. CDR1 is SGHTA and CDR2 is FQGNSA in the germline V gene. The CDR3 nucleotides are TGTGCCAGCAGCTTAGCGAGTGGGAGGGGTCAGGTGGAGACCCAGTACTTC. Its protein product is CASSLASGRGQVETQYF.

This rearrangement joins TRBV19 to TRBJ2-5; 9 bases fit TRBD2. CDR3 length: 14 residues. The V gene's germline CDR1 is LNHDA and CDR2 SQIVND (reference sequence). The J segment lost 5 bases and the V segment lost 5 bases, leaving 6 bases of the junction unmatched. CDR3 sequence reads: CASSGGRVRETQYF. In nucleotides, the CDR3 is TGTGCCAGTAGTGGCGGGAGGGTTCGGGAGACCCAGTACTTC. Full variable domain (rest looked up from reference TRBV19 and TRBJ2-5): DGGITQSPKYLFRKEGQNVTLSCEQNLNHDAMYWYRQDPGQGLRLIYYSQIVNDFQKGDIAEGYSVSREKKESFPLTVTSAQKNPTAFYLCASSGGRVRETQYFGPGTRLLVL.

The chain employs TRBV6-2 or TRBV6-3 and TRBJ2-4, with 7 bases lining up with TRBD1. The CDR3 has 13 amino acids. Germline V lookup: CDR1 MNHEY, CDR2 SVGEGT. J lost 5 bases, V lost 8 bases, and 6 bases had no gene match. The CDR3 DNA is TGTGCCAGCGGCCGGACAGGAGAAAACATTCAGTACTTC. It translates to CASGRTGENIQYF.

This clone was observed a single time. The rearrangement links TRBV11-2 to TRBJ2-7; 7 bases are shared with TRBD2. Losses at the gene ends were 3 bases for V and 1 base for J; bases not matched to a gene: 6. Germline-derived CDR1 and CDR2 are SGHAT and FQNNGV. The CDR3 spans 15 residues. The CDR3: CASSLRGWGSYEQYF. CDR3 nucleotides: TGTGCCAGCAGCTTGCGGGGGTGGGGGTCCTACGAGCAGTACTTC.

The V gene is TRBV7-2, the J gene TRBJ2-1, with 13 nucleotides matching TRBD2. The CDR3 has 17 amino acids. V lost 3 bases, J lost 9 bases, and 11 bases stayed unmatched. Germline assignment: CDR1 SGHTA and CDR2 FQGNSA. The CDR3: CASSLKQSTSGRGEQFF. The CDR3 DNA follows: TGTGCCAGCAGCTTGAAGCAGTCAACTAGCGGGAGGGGTGAGCAGTTCTTC.

The rearrangement uses TRBV5-6 and TRBJ1-1, with no clear D. This CDR3 spans 15 amino acids. V was shortened by 3 bases and J by 8 bases, with 20 bases between the two germline ends. Germline V gene data show CDR1 as SGHDT and CDR2 as YYEEEE. In DNA form, the CDR3 reads TGTGCCAGCAGCTCGCCAGACAACATCTATCCGGAAGCTTTCTTT. Amino acids: CASSSPDNIYPEAFF.

The chain has TRBV28 and TRBJ2-7; no firm D call. The length of the CDR3 is 14 residues. V was trimmed by 8 bases and J by 2 bases, leaving 16 bases between them. From germline, CDR1 is MDHEN and CDR2 SYDVKM. CDR3 nucleotide sequence: TGTGCCAGCGTATACGAGTACCTACCCTACGAGCAGTACTTC. Protein sequence: CASVYEYLPYEQYF. The variable domain in full, with the rest retrieved from reference TRBV28 and TRBJ2-7, is DVKVTQSSRYLVKRTGEKVFLECVQDMDHENMFWYRQDPGLGLRLIYFSYDVKMKEKGDIPEGYSVSREKKERFSLILESASTNQTSMYLCASVYEYLPYEQYFGPGTRLTVT.

The chain recombines TRBV25-1 with TRBJ2-7; 7 nucleotides match TRBD2. This CDR3 comprises 13 residues. The ends lost 4 bases at V and 7 bases at J; junction bases unmatched: 7. Germline V CDR1 and CDR2: MGHDK, SYGVNS. CDR3 sequence reads: CASSGPAGREQYF. In DNA form, the CDR3 reads TGTGCCAGCAGTGGCCCGGCCGGGAGGGAGCAGTACTTC.

The chain has TRBV25-1 and TRBJ1-2, with TRBD1 matching over 7 bases. J lost 5 bases, V lost 8 bases, and 8 bases had no gene match. CDR3 length equals 13 residues. The germline CDR1 and CDR2 sequences are MGHDK and SYGVNS. The CDR3: CASEGAGYYGYTF. CDR3 bases: TGTGCCAGCGAGGGGGCGGGATATTATGGCTACACCTTC.

V is TRBV5-6 and J is TRBJ2-7; D perhaps matches TRBD2 (5 bases). Trimming stripped 4 bases from V and 4 bases from J, with 12 bases between. The CDR3 covers 13 residues. In germline, CDR1 is SGHDT, CDR2 YYEEEE. CDR3 in DNA: TGTGCCAGCAGCCTAGGACTTCTGTACGAGCAGTACTTC. It specifies CASSLGLLYEQYF.

The chain links TRBV5-1 to TRBJ2-7; D is perhaps TRBD2 (5 bases). The length of the CDR3 is 13 residues. V lost 6 bases and J 4 bases, leaving 14 bases between the germline ends. Germline CDR1 and CDR2: SGHRS and YFSETQ. The CDR3 nucleotides read TGCGCCAGCAAGGTCGGGCGAGGGTACGAGCAGTACTTC. Translated: CASKVGRGYEQYF. Drawing the rest from reference TRBV5-1 and TRBJ2-7, the complete variable domain is KAGVTQTPRYLIKTRGQQVTLSCSPISGHRSVSWYQQTPGQGLQFLFEYFSETQRNKGNFPGRFSGRQFSNSRSEMNVSTLELGDSALYLCASKVGRGYEQYFGPGTRLTVT.

The rearrangement links TRBV19 to TRBJ1-6; TRBD1 matches at 9 bases. The V and J ends lost 4 bases and 9 bases, in that order; junction bases with no gene match: 10. CDR1 is LNHDA, CDR2 SQIVND, per germline (reference sequence). The CDR3 totals 16 residues. CDR3 loop: CASSNLEEDRGSPLHF. In DNA, the CDR3 is TGTGCCAGTAGTAACTTGGAGGAGGACAGGGGTTCACCCCTCCACTTT.

The chain combines TRBV7-8 with TRBJ2-7; a weak D match, TRBD1 (6 bases). V lost 1 base, J lost 3 bases, and 13 bases lay in between. The CDR3 loop spans 15 amino acids. The germline gives CDR1 SGHVS, CDR2 FQNEAQ. This CDR3 reads CASSLGRDTYYEQYF. The CDR3 DNA reads as TGTGCCAGCAGCTTAGGCCGGGACACCTACTACGAGCAGTACTTC.